Each of the 18 T cell receptor beta chains below was sequenced from the same sample in a study of shared clonotypes between healthy human individuals. Sequencing was performed with immunoSEQ multiplex PCR; in TCRdb, only in-frame clones are kept and a portion is missing. The sample has a few million clones, roughly 92% seen once. Sequenced input: naive CD4+ T cells sorted from blood. Subset of the sample: CD45RA+ positively selected. The receptors stem from a man aged 18-30 years in good health.

The chain combines TRBV10-3 with TRBJ2-3; the D is unclear. This CDR3 has 13 residues. Germline CDR1 is ENHRY and CDR2 is SYGVKD. With 7 bases removed from V and 0 bases from J, the gap between germline ends came to 8 bases. Here the CDR3 reads CAIIADSTDTQYF. For the CDR3, the DNA is TGTGCCATCATCGCGGACAGCACAGATACGCAGTATTTT.

The DNA for the CDR3 is TGTGCCAGCAGCTTAGCCCGAGGACAGAATGAGCAGTTCTTC. Translation gives CASSLARGQNEQFF. The chain is built from TRBV7-3 and TRBJ2-1, with a weak D call TRBD1 (6 bases). Germline V gives CDR1 SGHTA, CDR2 FQGTGA. The V and J ends lost 2 bases and 7 bases respectively, with 12 bases between them. The CDR3 runs to 14 residues.

V and J are TRBV9 and TRBJ2-1, with 12 nucleotides matching TRBD2. CDR3 length equals 16 residues. Looked up from germline, CDR1 is SGDLS and CDR2 is YYNGEE. V trimming: 2 bases; J trimming: 8 bases; junction bases outside the gene matches: 8. CDR3 sequence: CASSVGTSGPRDEQFF. The CDR3 DNA reads as TGTGCCAGCAGCGTTGGGACTAGCGGGCCGAGGGATGAGCAGTTCTTC.

Remarks on this clone: An end of the junction does not agree with germline; a read error may underlie this. The CDR3 here is CGWAYGGTANSPLHF. The CDR3 DNA follows: TGTGGCTGGGCTTATGGCGGCACCGCTAATTCACCCCTCCACTTT. The chain joins TRBV30 to TRBJ1-6; D not resolved. CDR1 and CDR2 from the germline V gene are GTSNPN and SVGIG (reference sequence). This CDR3 contains 15 residues.

The chain uses TRBV5-1 and TRBJ1-3; D ambiguous. The CDR3 has 13 amino acids. Germline lookup yields CDR1 SGHRS and CDR2 YFSETQ. The germline V and J ends were trimmed by 3 bases and 3 bases, with 7 bases remaining between them. CDR3 amino acids: CASSSSGGNTIYF. DNA of the CDR3: TGCGCCAGCAGCTCGTCGGGTGGAAACACCATATATTTT. The full variable domain, with the rest looked up from reference TRBV5-1 and TRBJ1-3, is KAGVTQTPRYLIKTRGQQVTLSCSPISGHRSVSWYQQTPGQGLQFLFEYFSETQRNKGNFPGRFSGRQFSNSRSEMNVSTLELGDSALYLCASSSSGGNTIYFGEGSWLTVV.

Written as DNA, the CDR3 is TGTGCCAGCAGCGCCGACCCGGGACAGGCAGACTATGGCTACACCTTC. This codes for CASSADPGQADYGYTF. The chain is built from TRBV7-9 and TRBJ1-2; 8 nucleotides match TRBD1. V gave up 5 bases and J gave up 3 bases; unmatched junction bases: 11. The CDR3 is 16 amino acids. Germline-derived CDR1 and CDR2 are SEHNR and FQNEAQ (reference sequence). The full variable domain, in which reference TRBV7-9 and TRBJ1-2 provide the parts outside the CDR3, is DTGVSQNPRHKITKRGQNVTFRCDPISEHNRLYWYRQTLGQGPEFLTYFQNEAQLEKSRLLSDRFSAERPKGSFSTLEIQRTEQGDSAMYLCASSADPGQADYGYTFGSGTRLTVV.

Only one count was recorded for this clone. V and J are TRBV2 and TRBJ1-4, with TRBD1 matching over 7 bases. Trimming cost V 6 bases and J 1 base; bases outside gene matches: 2. CDR1 and CDR2 (germline): SNHLY, FYNNEI. The CDR3 totals 14 residues. This CDR3 is CASSDRVTNEKLFF. CDR3 DNA sequence: TGTGCCAGCAGCGACAGGGTAACTAATGAAAAACTGTTTTTT.

About this clone: This sample includes further DNA sequences coding for the same CDR3. The chain combines TRBV6-5 with TRBJ1-2, with 10 positions matching TRBD1. The CDR3 length is 13 residues. V shed 6 bases, J shed 2 bases, and the junction held 0 bases outside the gene matches. Germline V gene lookup returns CDR1 MNHEY and CDR2 SVGAGI. CDR3 sequence: CASRGQGNYGYTF. The CDR3 region has the DNA TGTGCCAGCAGGGGACAGGGGAACTATGGCTACACCTTC.

A note on this clone: The sample has other DNA sequences that encode this CDR3 too. The chain recombines TRBV5-1 with TRBJ2-2, with no clear D. Trimming left V 3 bases short and J 2 bases short, with 5 bases between. This CDR3 spans 13 amino acids. Germline V CDR1 and CDR2: SGHRS, YFSETQ. Here the CDR3 DNA reads TGCGCCAGCAGCTCATCAAACACCGGGGAGCTGTTTTTT. Amino acid sequence: CASSSSNTGELFF.

The chain couples TRBV5-1 to TRBJ2-1; 16 positions agree with TRBD2. V shed 4 bases and J 1 base; nucleotides not matched to a gene: 11. There are 20 residues in the CDR3. CDR1 is SGHRS, CDR2 YFSETQ, per germline. As DNA, the CDR3 is TGCGCCAGCAGCCCTTTCCCGGGACTAGCGGGGGGGCGGTCCTACAATGAGCAGTTCTTC. Residues: CASSPFPGLAGGRSYNEQFF. The full variable domain, completed using reference TRBV5-1 and TRBJ2-1, is KAGVTQTPRYLIKTRGQQVTLSCSPISGHRSVSWYQQTPGQGLQFLFEYFSETQRNKGNFPGRFSGRQFSNSRSEMNVSTLELGDSALYLCASSPFPGLAGGRSYNEQFFGPGTRLTVL.

This chain's CDR3 is CSAVPGASSYNEQFF. Here the CDR3 DNA reads TGCAGCGCCGTACCCGGGGCAAGCTCCTACAATGAGCAGTTCTTC. The chain combines TRBV29-1 with TRBJ2-1; D may correspond to TRBD1 or TRBD2 (5 bases each). The V gene lost 7 bases and the J gene lost 0 bases, with 16 bases spanning the gap. CDR3 size: 15 residues. CDR1 and CDR2 (germline): SQVTM, ANQGSEA.

V and J are TRBV5-4 and TRBJ2-7; TRBD2 aligns across 10 bases. Germline V lookup: CDR1 SGHNT, CDR2 YYREEE (reference sequence). The CDR3 contains 14 residues. With 6 bases clipped from V and 6 bases from J, the junction kept 9 bases outside the gene matches. In nucleotides, the CDR3 is TGTGCCAGCAATTCCTGGAGCGGGAGGGGCGAGCAGTACTTC. Protein sequence: CASNSWSGRGEQYF.

This chain joins TRBV15 and TRBJ2-5; D possibly uses TRBD1 or TRBD2 (5 bases each). V lost 4 bases and J 2 bases, leaving 11 bases between the germline ends. The germline V gene encodes CDR1 LNHNV and CDR2 YYDKDF (reference sequence). CDR3 length: 14 amino acids. CDR3 in amino acids: CATSKQGAQETQYF. The CDR3 nucleotides are TGTGCCACCAGCAAGCAGGGAGCACAAGAGACCCAGTACTTC. The full variable domain, in which reference TRBV15 and TRBJ2-5 provide the parts outside the CDR3, is DAMVIQNPRYQVTQFGKPVTLSCSQTLNHNVMYWYQQKSSQAPKLLFHYYDKDFNNEADTPDNFQSRRPNTSFCFLDIRSPGLGDTAMYLCATSKQGAQETQYFGPGTRLLVL.

This sequence joins TRBV27 and TRBJ2-5; 12 positions match TRBD2. The CDR3 spans 14 residues. The junction had 3 bases not matched to a gene; V was cut back by 6 bases and J by 4 bases. Germline V lookup: CDR1 MNHEY, CDR2 SMNVEV (reference sequence). The chain's CDR3 is CASRASGGAETQYF. The CDR3 bases are TGTGCCAGCAGGGCTAGCGGGGGGGCAGAGACCCAGTACTTC.

The chain links TRBV2 to TRBJ2-3, with D perhaps matching TRBD1 (6 bases). The V and J ends lost 4 bases and 0 bases respectively, with 14 bases between them. This CDR3 spans 16 amino acids. CDR1 and CDR2 (germline): SNHLY, FYNNEI. CDR3 nucleotide sequence: TGTGCCAGCAGTGTAATTGGGGGCGCGAGCACAGATACGCAGTATTTT. Protein sequence: CASSVIGGASTDTQYF.

The rearrangement joins TRBV7-3 to TRBJ2-5, with 10 nucleotides matching TRBD2. The germline V gene has CDR1 SGHTA and CDR2 FQGTGA. There are 15 residues in the CDR3. J lost 2 bases, V lost 5 bases, and 5 bases had no gene match. CDR3 sequence (DNA): TGTGCCAGCAGCCGCACTAGCGGGGCTCAAGAGACCCAGTACTTC. It is translated as CASSRTSGAQETQYF.

The chain's CDR3 is CASRMTEGNTIYF. The DNA for the CDR3 is TGTGCCAGCAGAATGACAGAAGGAAACACCATATATTTT. This chain connects TRBV6-5 to TRBJ1-3; weak D call: TRBD1 (5 bases). The CDR3 consists of 13 residues. CDR1 is MNHEY, CDR2 SVGAGI, per germline. The ends were cut back, 6 bases at V and 4 bases at J, with 10 bases in the middle.

The J gene is TRBJ2-3, the V gene TRBV5-1; TRBD2 matches 7 bases. CDR1 is SGHRS and CDR2 is YFSETQ in the germline V gene. The trim removed 4 bases at V and 5 bases at J, leaving 10 bases unmatched. This CDR3 has 15 amino acids. CDR3 amino acids: CASSQGPSGGDTQYF. For the CDR3, the DNA is TGCGCCAGCAGCCAAGGCCCTAGCGGAGGAGATACGCAGTATTTT.